A single sample is the source of the 27 T cell receptor beta chains below, sequenced in a study of OX40 agonist ivuxolimab in advanced cancers. The method was immunoSEQ multiplex PCR; TCRdb's version includes in-frame clones alone and lacks a portion of them. In the table there are 60,000 to 70,000 clones, about nine tenths of which are singletons. Sequenced here: CD4+ or CD8+ T cells sorted from blood, sampled in a trial of the OX40 agonist ivuxolimab. These receptors were collected from an adult with an advanced solid tumor such as melanoma, head and neck, liver or kidney cancer.

This chain links TRBV11-2 with TRBJ2-3; D is ambiguous. Germline lookup yields CDR1 SGHAT and CDR2 FQNNGV. V dropped 1 base and J dropped 4 bases, with 3 bases sitting between them. The CDR3 loop spans 12 amino acids. The DNA for the CDR3 is TGTGCCAGCAGCTTAGCCGCAGATACGCAGTATTTT. Amino acids: CASSLAADTQYF.

The rearrangement joins TRBV27 to TRBJ2-3; D is ambiguous. CDR1 and CDR2 (germline): MNHEY, SMNVEV (reference sequence). The CDR3 runs 13 residues. Trimming took 4 bases from V and 2 from J, leaving 7 bases between them. As DNA, the CDR3 is TGTGCCAGCAGTTCGATACACACAGATACGCAGTATTTT. Amino acid sequence: CASSSIHTDTQYF.

The chain links TRBV7-2 to TRBJ2-5; 11 nucleotides agree with TRBD2. This CDR3 has 15 amino acids. Germline V CDR1 and CDR2: SGHTA, FQGNSA. The V segment lost 5 bases and the J segment 2 bases; nucleotides outside the gene matches: 4. The CDR3 DNA reads as TGTGCCAGCAGCGTGGGACTAGCGGAACAAGAGACCCAGTACTTC. Protein sequence: CASSVGLAEQETQYF.

The chain employs TRBV29-1 and TRBJ2-3, with TRBD1 matching 7 bases. The CDR3 is 14 amino acids. The trim removed 3 bases at V and 1 base at J, leaving 4 bases unmatched. Looked up from germline, CDR1 is SQVTM and CDR2 is ANQGSEA. The CDR3 region is CSVDRDRGTDTQYF. The CDR3 DNA follows: TGCAGCGTTGATCGTGACAGGGGCACAGATACGCAGTATTTT.

The chain employs TRBV10-2 and TRBJ2-1; no definite D call. This CDR3 contains 15 residues. Deletions cut 4 bases from V and 1 base from J, with 11 bases between. Germline V gene sequence: CDR1 WSHSY, CDR2 SAAADI. CDR3 sequence reads: CASSAGVDSYNEQFF. The CDR3 bases are TGCGCCAGCAGTGCTGGGGTAGATTCCTACAATGAGCAGTTCTTC.

This chain connects TRBV2 to TRBJ1-2; 10 bases match TRBD1. This CDR3 comprises 14 residues. V shed 7 bases and J 2 bases; nucleotides not matched to a gene: 4. Germline V gives CDR1 SNHLY, CDR2 FYNNEI. DNA for the CDR3: TGTGCCAGCAAACCGGGACAGGGGAACTATGGCTACACCTTC. Protein sequence: CASKPGQGNYGYTF.

A single count supports this clone. V usage is TRBV2 and J usage is TRBJ2-1; D may be TRBD1 (6 bases). The CDR3 covers 13 residues. Trimming removed 5 bases from V and 5 bases from J, with 10 bases in between. Germline V CDR1 and CDR2: SNHLY, FYNNEI. The CDR3 here is CASSLDSHNEQFF. The DNA for the CDR3 is TGTGCCAGCAGTTTGGACAGCCACAATGAGCAGTTCTTC.

This clone was detected a few times. The gene calls are TRBV10-3 and TRBJ1-2, with 11 bases matching TRBD1. The CDR3 contains 13 residues. Germline trimming cut 6 bases from V and 6 bases from J; bases unmatched to any gene: 3. Germline CDR1 reads ENHRY; CDR2 reads SYGVKD. The chain's CDR3 is CAISQGQGDGYTF. Written as DNA, the CDR3 is TGTGCCATCAGCCAGGGACAGGGGGATGGCTACACCTTC.

This chain links TRBV2 with TRBJ1-5; D gene uncertain. The CDR3 spans 15 residues. Per the germline V gene, CDR1 is SNHLY and CDR2 is FYNNEI. With 3 bases removed from V and 4 bases from J, the gap between germline ends came to 13 bases. The CDR3 loop is CASSEWQARNQPQHF. The CDR3 coding sequence is TGTGCCAGCAGTGAGTGGCAGGCTAGGAATCAGCCCCAGCATTTT. Using reference TRBV2 and TRBJ1-5 for the parts outside the CDR3, the full variable domain is EPEVTQTPSHQVTQMGQEVILRCVPISNHLYFYWYRQILGQKVEFLVSFYNNEISEKSEIFDDQFSVERPDGSNFTLKIRSTKLEDSAMYFCASSEWQARNQPQHFGDGTRLSIL.

The chain couples TRBV29-1 to TRBJ1-1; D call uncertain. This CDR3 has 13 residues. Germline V gene data show CDR1 as SQVTM and CDR2 as ANQGSEA. Trimming cost V 1 base and J 0 bases, with 6 bases left between them. CDR3 region: CSVEGSLNTEAFF. CDR3 nucleotides: TGCAGCGTTGAAGGGAGCTTGAACACTGAAGCTTTCTTT.

The chain joins TRBV4-1 to TRBJ2-7; D perhaps matches TRBD1 (6 bases). Germline values: CDR1 MGHRA, CDR2 YSYEKL. V was trimmed by 0 bases and J by 6 bases, leaving 15 bases between them. This CDR3 contains 15 residues. CDR3 nucleotides: TGCGCCAGCAGCCAAGATCATACAGGGTACGGCGAGCAGTACTTC. This encodes CASSQDHTGYGEQYF.

This clone was detected only once. V is TRBV4-1 and J is TRBJ2-5; D remains ambiguous. CDR1 is MGHRA, CDR2 YSYEKL, per germline. V lost 1 base to trimming and J lost 2 bases, with 8 bases between them. This CDR3 spans 14 amino acids. The CDR3 nucleotides read TGCGCCAGCAGCCAAGTAGGATCTCAAGAGACCCAGTACTTC. It yields the protein CASSQVGSQETQYF.

V gene TRBV10-1 combines with J gene TRBJ2-3; D gene ambiguous. The V and J ends lost 4 bases and 3 bases respectively, with 14 bases between them. CDR1 and CDR2 from the germline V gene are WNHNN and SYGVQD (reference sequence). CDR3 length: 15 amino acids. The CDR3 is CASSGLGERTDTQYF. The CDR3 nucleotides are TGCGCCAGCAGTGGTCTTGGCGAAAGGACAGATACGCAGTATTTT.

The chain has TRBV10-2 and TRBJ1-6, with D possibly TRBD1 on 6 matching bases. Germline loops: CDR1 WSHSY, CDR2 SAAADI. The CDR3 is 16 amino acids. The ends were cut back, 5 bases at V and 5 bases at J, with 16 bases in the middle. The CDR3 DNA follows: TGCGCCAGCAGTCAACAGGGTTTTAAGAATAATTCACCCCTCCACTTT. This codes for CASSQQGFKNNSPLHF.

This clone appeared once. This chain joins TRBV18 and TRBJ2-1; tentatively, D is TRBD1 (6 bases). Looked up from germline, CDR1 is KGHSH and CDR2 is LQKENI. Trimming stripped 4 bases from V and 2 bases from J, with 12 bases between. The CDR3 totals 15 residues. The CDR3 is CASSLSSGAYNEQFF. The DNA for the CDR3 is TGTGCCAGCTCACTATCCTCAGGGGCCTACAATGAGCAGTTCTTC.

The CDR3 sequence is CASRGAGSTEAFF. The CDR3, as DNA: TGTGCCAGCAGGGGGGCAGGGAGCACTGAAGCTTTCTTT. The rearrangement uses TRBV28 and TRBJ1-1; weak D call: TRBD1 (6 bases). This CDR3 has 13 residues. Trimming removed 6 bases from V and 4 bases from J, with 12 bases in between. Looked up from germline, CDR1 is MDHEN and CDR2 is SYDVKM.

This clone was detected only a few times. The rearrangement uses TRBV5-3 and TRBJ2-1, with TRBD2 matching over 9 bases. TRBV5-3 is treated as an ORF (open reading frame) with a function not yet certain. Losses at the gene ends were 3 bases for V and 6 bases for J; bases not matched to a gene: 7. The CDR3 has 15 residues. The CDR3 is CARSSPGLAPNEQFF. The CDR3 DNA reads as TGTGCCAGAAGCTCGCCGGGACTAGCTCCCAATGAGCAGTTCTTC.

The table lists this clone with a count of one. The genes are TRBV11-2 and TRBJ2-3, with a weak D call TRBD2 (6 bases). Trimming pared 5 bases from V and 5 bases from J, leaving 20 bases between. Germline CDR1 and CDR2: SGHAT and FQNNGV. The CDR3 extends over 16 amino acids. CDR3 nucleotide sequence: TGTGCCAGCAGCACATGGCGGGAACCGCGGGGAGATACGCAGTATTTT. It translates to CASSTWREPRGDTQYF.

DNA of the CDR3: TGTGCCAGTAGTGAGCAGTCGAGCGACTTTAAAAAACTGTTTTTT. This codes for CASSEQSSDFKKLFF. This chain connects TRBV19 to TRBJ1-4; the D is unclear. The germline V and J ends were trimmed by 5 bases and 9 bases, with 19 bases remaining between them. This CDR3 region has 15 residues. From germline, CDR1 is LNHDA and CDR2 SQIVND (reference sequence).

This sequence joins TRBV18 and TRBJ1-2, with 7 bases matching TRBD1. The CDR3 has 15 residues. Trimming at V came to 1 base and at J to 7 bases, leaving 9 bases not matched to a gene. The germline V gene has CDR1 KGHSH and CDR2 LQKENI. Here the CDR3 DNA reads TGTGCCAGCTCACCACTGGAGGCAGGGGGTGGTGGCTACACCTTC. Its protein product is CASSPLEAGGGGYTF.

This clone appeared once. V gene TRBV7-2 combines with J gene TRBJ2-3; D unresolved. V was pared by 1 base and J by 1 base, with 6 bases between. The germline gives CDR1 SGHTA, CDR2 FQGNSA. This CDR3 contains 14 residues. CDR3 nucleotide sequence: TGTGCCAGCAGCTTAGATGGGGGCACAGATACGCAGTATTTT. It translates to CASSLDGGTDTQYF.

The V gene is TRBV30, the J gene TRBJ2-1; D is uncertain. Trimming pared 2 bases from V and 3 bases from J, leaving 8 bases between. Per germline, CDR1 GTSNPN and CDR2 SVGIG (reference sequence). This CDR3 is built from 13 residues. The chain's CDR3 is CAWSPDVYNEQFF. In DNA, the CDR3 is TGTGCCTGGAGTCCCGACGTCTACAATGAGCAGTTCTTC.

Only one count was recorded for this clone. CDR3 nucleotides: TGTGCCAGCAGTTCCGCCCCGGGAACCGGGGAGCTGTTTTTT. It codes for CASSSAPGTGELFF. The chain combines TRBV5-5 with TRBJ2-2, with a tentative D call TRBD2 (5 bases). V was pared by 5 bases and J by 5 bases, with 13 bases between. The CDR3 loop spans 14 amino acids. Per the germline V gene, CDR1 is SGHKS and CDR2 is YYEKEE (reference sequence).

This clone was detected once. This rearrangement joins TRBV19 to TRBJ1-3; maybe TRBD1 (6 bases). This CDR3 spans 15 amino acids. Per germline, CDR1 LNHDA and CDR2 SQIVND (reference sequence). Trimming shortened V by 3 bases and J by 3 bases, and 12 bases separated the two germline ends. The CDR3 is CASSIGGARGNTIYF. CDR3 sequence (DNA): TGTGCCAGTAGTATCGGGGGGGCGCGTGGAAACACCATATATTTT.

In this sample, this clone turned up a few times. The chain has TRBV7-8 and TRBJ2-7; D not resolved. With 4 bases removed from V and 2 bases from J, the gap between germline ends came to 12 bases. The CDR3 length is 14 residues. Germline CDR1 and CDR2: SGHVS and FQNEAQ. Here the CDR3 DNA reads TGTGCCAGCAGCTACACGCCCGGCCCCTACGAGCAGTACTTC. This sequence encodes CASSYTPGPYEQYF.

The rearrangement uses TRBV5-1 and TRBJ2-1, with 9 bases fitting TRBD1. The CDR3 contains 17 residues. The ends lost 0 bases at V and 7 bases at J; junction bases unmatched: 11. Per the germline V gene, CDR1 is SGHRS and CDR2 is YFSETQ. CDR3 protein: CASSLVWFDRGENEQFF. Here the CDR3 DNA reads TGCGCCAGCAGCTTGGTGTGGTTCGACAGGGGGGAAAATGAGCAGTTCTTC.

This clone was detected once. The J gene is TRBJ2-5, the V gene TRBV5-1; D remains ambiguous. Trimming took off 3 bases at V and 3 bases at J, with 12 bases between the two ends. Germline values: CDR1 SGHRS, CDR2 YFSETQ. The CDR3 length is 14 residues. DNA for the CDR3: TGCGCCAGCAGCTCACGGGTGAGAGAAGAGACCCAGTACTTC. Protein sequence: CASSSRVREETQYF.